The 4 T cell receptor beta chains in this list originate from one sample, sequenced in a study of blood T cell repertoires in COVID-19. Libraries were prepared by immunoSEQ multiplex PCR; TCRdb keeps only in-frame clonotypes and omits some of them. The sample includes some 240,000 clones, around nine tenths of them seen just once. Input material: peripheral blood. Receptors were obtained from a woman in her 70s with COVID-19, enrolled during active disease.

V gene TRBV30 combines with J gene TRBJ1-2; TRBD1 is a possible D gene (5 bases). This CDR3 comprises 14 residues. Germline V gene data show CDR1 as GTSNPN and CDR2 as SVGIG (reference sequence). V was shortened by 0 bases and J by 4 bases, with 12 bases between the two germline ends. The CDR3 here is CAWSVQAVSYGYTF. CDR3 bases: TGTGCCTGGAGTGTACAGGCAGTTTCCTATGGCTACACCTTC.

The chain links TRBV7-2 to TRBJ1-2; D possibly corresponds to TRBD1 (5 bases). Germline V CDR1 and CDR2: SGHTA, FQGNSA. Trimming pared 2 bases from V and 8 bases from J, leaving 12 bases between. This CDR3 is built from 13 residues. The CDR3 nucleotides read TGTGCCAGCAGCTTAATGACAGTAGTAGGCTACACCTTC. It translates to CASSLMTVVGYTF.

The rearrangement uses TRBV12-3 or TRBV12-4 and TRBJ2-7; D is unresolved. V was pared by 1 base and J by 11 bases, with 9 bases between. CDR3 length equals 11 residues. The CDR3 nucleotides read TGTGCCAGCAGTTTAGGCAGGCAGAAGTACTTC. This encodes CASSLGRQKYF.

CDR3 sequence (DNA): TGTGCCAGCAGCTCACGTCGGACAGCTAGCTCCTACAATGAGCAGTTCTTC. Translation gives CASSSRRTASSYNEQFF. The chain couples TRBV11-3 to TRBJ2-1; D is perhaps TRBD1 (6 bases). CDR3 size: 17 residues. The germline gives CDR1 SGHNT, CDR2 YENEEA. V lost 4 bases and J lost 0, with 16 bases in between.